This entry lists 32 T cell receptor beta chains sequenced from one sample in a study of OX40 agonist ivuxolimab in advanced cancers. Using immunoSEQ multiplex PCR, the repertoire was profiled, and TCRdb retains in-frame clones only, with some absent. The sample has almost 70,000 clones, 75% to 90% seen once; the top ten hold approximately 8%. The source material was CD4+ or CD8+ T cells sorted from blood, sampled in a trial of the OX40 agonist ivuxolimab. These receptors all come from an adult with an advanced solid tumor such as melanoma, head and neck, liver or kidney cancer.

This chain uses TRBV5-1 with TRBJ2-7; no reliable D call. The germline V gene encodes CDR1 SGHRS and CDR2 YFSETQ. The CDR3 is 18 residues long. V was pared by 0 bases and J by 2 bases, with 21 bases between. The CDR3 DNA sequence: TGCGCCAGCAGCTTGGAACTCCCCCGGTGGGAAAACCCCTACGAGCAGTACTTC. Translated, it gives CASSLELPRWENPYEQYF.

The V call is TRBV6-6, the J call TRBJ2-3; D remains ambiguous. Germline-derived CDR1 and CDR2 are MNHNY and SVGAGI (reference sequence). Trimming shortened V by 6 bases and J by 0 bases, and 7 bases separated the two germline ends. This CDR3 has 13 residues. The CDR3 region has the DNA TGTGCCAGCAGGGACCGGAGCACAGATACGCAGTATTTT. It specifies CASRDRSTDTQYF.

The chain has TRBV10-3 and TRBJ1-4; D is perhaps TRBD1 (5 bases). V lost 4 bases and J lost 3, with 18 bases in between. The CDR3 length is 17 residues. Looked up from germline, CDR1 is ENHRY and CDR2 is SYGVKD. CDR3 sequence reads: CAISGSPSGASNEKLFF. CDR3 bases: TGTGCCATCAGTGGATCCCCTTCCGGGGCCTCTAATGAAAAACTGTTTTTT.

The chain combines TRBV20-1 with TRBJ1-1; D unresolved. V lost 7 bases to trimming and J lost 6 bases, with 9 bases between them. The CDR3 is 10 amino acids. CDR1 DFQATT and CDR2 SNEGSKA come from the germline V gene (reference sequence). The DNA for the CDR3 is TGCAGTGTACGACCATCTGAAGCTTTCTTT. Its translation: CSVRPSEAFF.

The chain uses TRBV5-1 and TRBJ1-4; D gene unclear. CDR3 length: 15 residues. V dropped 7 bases and J dropped 2 bases, with 15 bases sitting between them. Per germline, CDR1 SGHRS and CDR2 YFSETQ. CDR3 region: CASGPAGDTNEKLFF. The CDR3 nucleotides are TGCGCCAGCGGCCCTGCAGGAGATACTAATGAAAAACTGTTTTTT.

V usage is TRBV5-1 and J usage is TRBJ1-1; no definite D call. CDR1 and CDR2 from the germline V gene are SGHRS and YFSETQ. Deletions cut 5 bases from V and 3 bases from J, with 11 bases between. This CDR3 has 13 residues. CDR3 in amino acids: CASSLSGHTEAFF. CDR3 DNA sequence: TGCGCCAGCAGTCTAAGCGGTCACACTGAAGCTTTCTTT.

This chain joins TRBV28 and TRBJ2-5, with D perhaps matching TRBD1 or TRBD2 (6 bases each). The CDR3 spans 15 residues. Germline lookup yields CDR1 MDHEN and CDR2 SYDVKM. V dropped 5 bases and J dropped 4 bases, with 17 bases sitting between them. The CDR3, as DNA: TGTGCCAGCAGTCTCCCTTCCGGGGGCAGAGAGACCCAGTACTTC. Encoded protein: CASSLPSGGRETQYF.

This clone came up a few times. The chain has TRBV4-3 and TRBJ2-1; D is possibly TRBD2 (5 bases). CDR1 LGHNA and CDR2 YSLEER come from the germline V gene. The CDR3 extends over 15 amino acids. The V end lost 0 bases, the J end lost 9 bases, and 15 bases lay between the germline ends. Here the CDR3 DNA reads TGCGCCAGCAGCCAAGATGAGGGCCCCGGTCGTGAGCAGTTCTTC. It specifies CASSQDEGPGREQFF.

The rearrangement joins TRBV5-1 to TRBJ1-2; D is perhaps TRBD1 (5 bases). The V end lost 2 bases, the J end lost 0 bases, and 17 bases lay between the germline ends. Germline V gives CDR1 SGHRS, CDR2 YFSETQ. This CDR3 region has 17 residues. The CDR3 sequence is CASSFSAGSLTNYGYTF. The CDR3 DNA follows: TGCGCCAGCAGCTTCTCGGCAGGGAGCCTTACTAACTATGGCTACACCTTC.

This sequence joins TRBV18 and TRBJ2-3; no reliable D call. V was pared by 0 bases and J by 2 bases, with 6 bases between. From germline, CDR1 is KGHSH and CDR2 LQKENI. The CDR3 loop spans 14 amino acids. Here the CDR3 reads CASSPPVVTDTQYF. Written as DNA, the CDR3 is TGTGCCAGCTCACCACCGGTCGTCACAGATACGCAGTATTTT.

The chain employs TRBV5-1 and TRBJ1-1; 7 bases map to TRBD1. The CDR3 has 12 amino acids. CDR1 and CDR2 (germline): SGHRS, YFSETQ. Losses at the gene ends were 7 bases for V and 5 bases for J; bases not matched to a gene: 5. As DNA, the CDR3 is TGCGCCAGCCGGGAACAGGGGACTGAAGCTTTCTTT. This translates into CASREQGTEAFF.

The rearrangement joins TRBV5-5 to TRBJ1-6; D is unresolved. Trimming pared 0 bases from V and 9 bases from J, leaving 19 bases between. Germline V lookup: CDR1 SGHKS, CDR2 YYEKEE (reference sequence). The CDR3 contains 17 residues. This CDR3 reads CASSLDPTAIIGSPLHF. For the CDR3, the DNA is TGTGCCAGCAGCTTGGATCCGACGGCTATAATTGGTTCACCCCTCCACTTT.

Points on this clone: With a much larger clone just one base away, this may be a read error. The chain combines TRBV5-6 with TRBJ2-5, with 8 positions matching TRBD2. The V gene's germline CDR1 is SGHDT and CDR2 YYEEEE. Germline trimming cut 1 base from V and 1 base from J; bases unmatched to any gene: 9. The CDR3 extends over 17 amino acids. The CDR3 loop is CASSLNRSGVSQETQYF. The CDR3 DNA sequence: TGTGCCAGCAGCTTGAACCGTAGCGGGGTCTCCCAAGAGACCCAGTACTTC.

The gene calls are TRBV28 and TRBJ2-6; D tentatively reads TRBD1 or TRBD2 (5 bases each). The CDR3 is made up of 17 amino acids. The V end was cut by 2 bases, the J end by 0 bases, with 11 bases between. The germline gives CDR1 MDHEN, CDR2 SYDVKM. CDR3 amino acids: CASSLEGPSSGANVLTF. DNA of the CDR3: TGTGCCAGCAGTTTAGAGGGACCGAGCTCTGGGGCCAACGTCCTGACTTTC.

This clone was counted between two and nine times. This chain uses TRBV27 with TRBJ2-5; 10 nucleotides align to TRBD2. The CDR3 totals 15 residues. After removal of 5 bases from V and 2 bases from J, the junction contained 5 bases not matched to a gene. Germline V gives CDR1 MNHEY, CDR2 SMNVEV (reference sequence). Here the CDR3 reads CASSTGLAYQETQYF. In DNA form, the CDR3 reads TGTGCCAGCAGTACGGGACTAGCGTATCAAGAGACCCAGTACTTC.

This sequence joins TRBV5-1 and TRBJ1-4; D is perhaps TRBD1 (6 bases). The CDR3 consists of 16 residues. V was trimmed by 3 bases and J by 7 bases, leaving 19 bases between them. Germline CDR1 is SGHRS and CDR2 is YFSETQ. CDR3 protein: CASSWTGAGGSEKLFF. CDR3 nucleotides: TGCGCCAGCAGCTGGACGGGGGCGGGTGGGAGTGAAAAACTGTTTTTT.

V and J are TRBV19 and TRBJ2-6, with D tentatively TRBD2 (6 bases). The V end lost 6 bases, the J end lost 0 bases, and 9 bases lay between the germline ends. Germline CDR1 reads LNHDA; CDR2 reads SQIVND (reference sequence). The CDR3 length is 15 residues. The CDR3, as DNA: TGTGCCAGTAGACTCGGGGGCTCTGGGGCCAACGTCCTGACTTTC. Its translation is CASRLGGSGANVLTF.

J is TRBJ2-7 and V is TRBV5-4; D is possibly TRBD1 (5 bases). V lost 2 bases and J lost 2, with 8 bases in between. Germline V gene lookup returns CDR1 SGHNT and CDR2 YYREEE (reference sequence). The CDR3 extends over 13 amino acids. As DNA, the CDR3 is TGTGCCAGCAGCTTACCCAGGGCCTACGAGCAGTACTTC. Protein sequence: CASSLPRAYEQYF.

This chain joins TRBV4-2 and TRBJ2-2, with D perhaps TRBD2 (6 bases). Germline-derived CDR1 and CDR2 are LGHNA and YNFKEQ. This CDR3 is built from 16 residues. The V and J ends lost 1 base and 6 bases respectively, with 15 bases between them. Written as DNA, the CDR3 is TGTGCCAGCAGCCAAGGAGGAAGGGGAGGTTCCGGGGAGCTGTTTTTT. It is translated as CASSQGGRGGSGELFF.

This chain uses TRBV2 with TRBJ1-1, with D tentatively TRBD1 (5 bases). The CDR3 is 15 residues long. Per the germline V gene, CDR1 is SNHLY and CDR2 is FYNNEI. The V end lost 8 bases, the J end lost 1 base, and 17 bases lay between the germline ends. CDR3 nucleotide sequence: TGTGCCAGCTCACGGGGGAACTTGAAGAACACTGAAGCTTTCTTT. Residues: CASSRGNLKNTEAFF.

This chain joins TRBV6-5 and TRBJ2-7; TRBD1 agrees at 9 bases. This CDR3 is built from 15 residues. Trimming removed 5 bases from V and 6 bases from J; junction bases left unmatched: 11. The germline gives CDR1 MNHEY, CDR2 SVGAGI. Written as DNA, the CDR3 is TGTGCCAGCAGTCAGACCACGGGACAGGGACTCGAGCAGTACTTC. It is translated as CASSQTTGQGLEQYF.

The J gene is TRBJ1-6, the V gene TRBV7-3; D may be TRBD1 (6 bases). Trimming shortened V by 4 bases and J by 8 bases, and 9 bases separated the two germline ends. Germline V gene data show CDR1 as SGHTA and CDR2 as FQGTGA. The CDR3 loop spans 13 amino acids. For the CDR3, the DNA is TGTGCCAGCAGCTATTCAGGGGATTCACCCCTCCACTTT. This sequence encodes CASSYSGDSPLHF.

V is TRBV5-1 and J is TRBJ2-3, with 8 bases aligning to TRBD1. This CDR3 is built from 14 residues. Germline V gives CDR1 SGHRS, CDR2 YFSETQ. V trimming: 4 bases; J trimming: 6 bases; junction bases outside the gene matches: 7. The CDR3 DNA is TGCGCCAGCAGCCATGGACAGGGTGAGGATACGCAGTATTTT. It specifies CASSHGQGEDTQYF.

The chain links TRBV9 to TRBJ2-1; 7 positions match TRBD2. With 3 bases clipped from V and 5 bases from J, the junction kept 11 bases outside the gene matches. Per the germline V gene, CDR1 is SGDLS and CDR2 is YYNGEE. CDR3 size: 16 residues. CDR3 sequence: CASSASLEGLNNEQFF. The CDR3 nucleotides are TGTGCCAGCAGCGCATCCCTGGAGGGACTAAACAATGAGCAGTTCTTC.

The rearrangement links TRBV5-1 to TRBJ2-2, with TRBD1 as a possible D gene (7 bases). The germline gives CDR1 SGHRS, CDR2 YFSETQ. The CDR3 runs 15 residues. Deletions cut 4 bases from V and 8 bases from J, with 18 bases between. DNA of the CDR3: TGCGCCAGCAGCCCCCTGGTCAGGGGGAGGGGGGAGCTGTTTTTT. Its translation: CASSPLVRGRGELFF.

The chain employs TRBV18 and TRBJ1-1, with a tentative D call TRBD1 (6 bases). Trimming pared 5 bases from V and 2 bases from J, leaving 9 bases between. The CDR3 has 13 residues. CDR1 is KGHSH and CDR2 is LQKENI in the germline V gene. CDR3 amino acids: CASSKDRNTEAFF. In DNA form, the CDR3 reads TGTGCCAGCTCAAAGGACAGAAACACTGAAGCTTTCTTT.

The chain uses TRBV5-1 and TRBJ2-1; D remains ambiguous. Germline lookup yields CDR1 SGHRS and CDR2 YFSETQ. V was shortened by 9 bases and J by 0 bases, with 19 bases between the two germline ends. The CDR3 is 16 residues long. CDR3 bases: TGCGCCACCGCCAGAGGATCTACGAGCTCCTACAATGAGCAGTTCTTC. Encoded protein: CATARGSTSSYNEQFF.

V usage is TRBV14 and J usage is TRBJ1-4; D ambiguous. The V gene lost 4 bases and the J gene lost 0 bases, with 9 bases spanning the gap. Germline CDR1 SGHDN, CDR2 FVKESK. The CDR3 extends over 15 amino acids. CDR3 sequence: CASSRPLATNEKLFF. CDR3 coding DNA: TGTGCCAGCAGCCGCCCCCTTGCAACTAATGAAAAACTGTTTTTT.

Here the CDR3 DNA reads TGCAGCGTGACCGGGACAGCTAACTATGGCTACACCTTC. Its translation is CSVTGTANYGYTF. The chain carries TRBV29-1 and TRBJ1-2; 7 bases are shared with TRBD1. This CDR3 is 13 amino acids long. Unmatched junction bases numbered 4, after V lost 6 bases and J lost 0 bases. CDR1 and CDR2 (germline): SQVTM, ANQGSEA.

This clone was picked up one time. This sequence joins TRBV11-3 and TRBJ1-1; D might be TRBD1 (5 bases). The germline gives CDR1 SGHNT, CDR2 YENEEA. There are 12 residues in the CDR3. The ends were cut back, 6 bases at V and 11 bases at J, with 16 bases in the middle. CDR3 nucleotides: TGTGCCAGCAGTTACAACCGGGACGAGGCTTTCTTT. Translated, it gives CASSYNRDEAFF.

J is TRBJ1-1 and V is TRBV2; D call uncertain. The CDR3 sequence is 16 residues long. With 6 bases removed from V and 4 bases from J, the gap between germline ends came to 21 bases. Germline lookup yields CDR1 SNHLY and CDR2 FYNNEI. CDR3 sequence (DNA): TGTGCCAGCAGCCCCGAAGGTAGCGGTTGGAGCACTGAAGCTTTCTTT. This codes for CASSPEGSGWSTEAFF.

The V and J genes are TRBV11-2 and TRBJ2-5, with D perhaps TRBD1 (6 bases). Germline V gene sequence: CDR1 SGHAT, CDR2 FQNNGV. The CDR3 spans 14 residues. Between the trimmed V and J ends, which lost 5 bases and 3 bases, there was a span of 13 bases. The CDR3 sequence: CASSPAWTEETQYF. The DNA of the CDR3 is TGTGCCAGCAGCCCCGCATGGACAGAAGAGACCCAGTACTTC.